Listed here is a single T cell receptor (beta chain). Its antigen is unidentified. This record belongs to a study of beta chain features in type 1 diabetes. Findings of the study overall: In type 1 diabetes patients, VDJ junctions had fewer insertions; deletions at these junctions were more frequent.

Trimming left V 3 bases short and J 5 bases short, with 14 bases between. CDR1 and CDR2 from the germline V gene are GTSNPN and SVGIG (reference sequence). The CDR3 is 14 residues long. Expressed TCRB transcripts were sequenced after all isolated RNA was converted to cDNA. Produced via immunoSEQ multiplex PCR; TCRdb's table is partial and in-frame only. The table lists about 150,000 clones, over 7.5% of them singletons, with about 0.6% in the top ten. CD45RO/CCR7/CD25/CD127/CD95/CD27 sorting isolated CD4+ naive, central memory, regulatory and stem cell-like memory cells. The receptor comes from a man younger than 30 in good health. The genes are TRBV30 and TRBJ2-1, with D perhaps TRBD1 (5 bases). Specimen: central memory CD4+ T cells from blood. Here the CDR3 reads CAWRVPGPDNEQFF. In DNA form, the CDR3 reads TGTGCCTGGAGGGTTCCAGGGCCCGACAATGAGCAGTTCTTC.